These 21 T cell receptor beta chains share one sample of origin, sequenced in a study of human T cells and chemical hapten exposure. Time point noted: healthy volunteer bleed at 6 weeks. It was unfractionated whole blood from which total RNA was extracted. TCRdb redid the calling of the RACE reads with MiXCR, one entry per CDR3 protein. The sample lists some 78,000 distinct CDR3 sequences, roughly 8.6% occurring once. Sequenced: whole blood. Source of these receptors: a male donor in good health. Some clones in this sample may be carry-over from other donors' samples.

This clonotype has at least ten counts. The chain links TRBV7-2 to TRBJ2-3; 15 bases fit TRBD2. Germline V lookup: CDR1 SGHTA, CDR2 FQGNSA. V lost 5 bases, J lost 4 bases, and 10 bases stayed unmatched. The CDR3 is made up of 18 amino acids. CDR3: CASSPGGTSGRIADTQYF. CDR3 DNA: TGTGCCAGCAGCCCAGGGGGGACTAGCGGGAGGATTGCAGATACGCAGTATTTT.

CDR3 nucleotide sequence: TGTGCCAGCAGCCAAAAATGGGACAGCTATGGCTACACCTTC. This sequence encodes CASSQKWDSYGYTF. V gene TRBV11-2 combines with J gene TRBJ1-2; 7 bases fit TRBD1. Germline V gene data show CDR1 as SGHAT and CDR2 as FQNNGV. The CDR3 covers 14 residues. V trimming: 5 bases; J trimming: 4 bases; junction bases outside the gene matches: 7.

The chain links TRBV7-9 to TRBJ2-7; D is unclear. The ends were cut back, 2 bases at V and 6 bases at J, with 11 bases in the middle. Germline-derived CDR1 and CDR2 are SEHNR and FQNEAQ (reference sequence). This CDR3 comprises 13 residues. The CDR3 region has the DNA TGTGCCAGCAGCTTATCCCGGCCCCGCGAGCAGTACTTC. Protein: CASSLSRPREQYF.

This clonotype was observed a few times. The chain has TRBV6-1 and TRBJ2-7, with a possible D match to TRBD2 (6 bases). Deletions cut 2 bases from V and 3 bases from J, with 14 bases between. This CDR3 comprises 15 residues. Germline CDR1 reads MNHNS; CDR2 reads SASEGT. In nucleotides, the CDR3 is TGTGCCAGCAGTGAAACCTTTAGCGGAGACTACGAGCAGTACTTC. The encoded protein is CASSETFSGDYEQYF.

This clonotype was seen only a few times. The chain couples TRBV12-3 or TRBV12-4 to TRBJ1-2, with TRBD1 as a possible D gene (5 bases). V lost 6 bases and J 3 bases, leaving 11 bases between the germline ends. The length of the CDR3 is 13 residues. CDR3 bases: TGTGCCAGCAGGGCGGGACCGCACTATGGCTACACCTTC. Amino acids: CASRAGPHYGYTF.

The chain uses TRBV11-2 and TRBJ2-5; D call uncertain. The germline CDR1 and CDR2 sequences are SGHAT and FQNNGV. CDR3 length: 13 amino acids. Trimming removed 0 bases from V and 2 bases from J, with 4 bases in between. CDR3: CASSLDSQETQYF. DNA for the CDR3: TGTGCCAGCAGCTTAGACAGTCAAGAGACCCAGTACTTC.

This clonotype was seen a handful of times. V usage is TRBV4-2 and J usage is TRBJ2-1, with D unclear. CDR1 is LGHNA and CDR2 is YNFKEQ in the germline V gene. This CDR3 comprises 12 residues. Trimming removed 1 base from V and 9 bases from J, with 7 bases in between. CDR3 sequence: CASSQAGIEQFF. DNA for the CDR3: TGTGCCAGCAGCCAAGCGGGCATTGAGCAGTTCTTC.

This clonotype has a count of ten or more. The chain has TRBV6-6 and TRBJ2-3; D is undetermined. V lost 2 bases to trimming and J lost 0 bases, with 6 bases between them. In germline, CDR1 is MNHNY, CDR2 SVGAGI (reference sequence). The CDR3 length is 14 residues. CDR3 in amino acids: CASSYDASTDTQYF. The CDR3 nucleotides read TGTGCCAGCAGTTACGACGCTAGCACAGATACGCAGTATTTT.

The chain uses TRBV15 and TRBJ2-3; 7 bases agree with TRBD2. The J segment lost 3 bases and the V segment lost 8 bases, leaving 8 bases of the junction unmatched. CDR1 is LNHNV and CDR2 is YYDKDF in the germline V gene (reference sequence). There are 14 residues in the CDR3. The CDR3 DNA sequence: TGTGCCACCCGGGACTATTTCCAAACAGATACGCAGTATTTT. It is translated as CATRDYFQTDTQYF.

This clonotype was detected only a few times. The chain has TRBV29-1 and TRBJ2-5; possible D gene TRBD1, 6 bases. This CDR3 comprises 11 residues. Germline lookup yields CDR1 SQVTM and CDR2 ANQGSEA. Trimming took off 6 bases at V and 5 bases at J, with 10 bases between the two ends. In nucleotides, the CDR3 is TGCAGCGTGAACAGGGTTGAGACCCAGTACTTC. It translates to CSVNRVETQYF.

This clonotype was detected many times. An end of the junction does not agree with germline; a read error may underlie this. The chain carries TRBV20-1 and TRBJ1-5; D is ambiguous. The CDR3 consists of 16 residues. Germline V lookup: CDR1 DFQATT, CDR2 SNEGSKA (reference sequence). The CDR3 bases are TGCAGCGCTAGAGATAGCGGCGGGCCGAGCAATCAGCCCCAGCATTTT. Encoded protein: CSARDSGGPSNQPQHF.

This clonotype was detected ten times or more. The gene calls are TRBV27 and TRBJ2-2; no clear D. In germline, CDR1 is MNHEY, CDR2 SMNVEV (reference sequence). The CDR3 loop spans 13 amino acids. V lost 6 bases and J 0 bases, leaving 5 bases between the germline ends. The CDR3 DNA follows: TGTGCCAGCAGCGGTTCGAACACCGGGGAGCTGTTTTTT. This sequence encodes CASSGSNTGELFF.

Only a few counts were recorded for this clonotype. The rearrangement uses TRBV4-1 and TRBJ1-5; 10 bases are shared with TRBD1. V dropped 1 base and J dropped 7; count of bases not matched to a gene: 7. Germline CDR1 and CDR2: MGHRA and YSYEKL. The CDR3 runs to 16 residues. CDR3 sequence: CASSQGQGATAQPQHF. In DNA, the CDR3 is TGCGCCAGCAGCCAAGGACAGGGGGCCACAGCGCAGCCCCAGCATTTT.

The CDR3 nucleotides read TGCGCCAGCAGCTTGGCTCCGGTGAATGAAAAACTGTTTTTT. Amino acids: CASSLAPVNEKLFF. The chain carries TRBV5-1 and TRBJ1-4; D not resolved. V was trimmed by 0 bases and J by 5 bases, leaving 8 bases between them. The germline gives CDR1 SGHRS, CDR2 YFSETQ. This CDR3 is 14 amino acids long.

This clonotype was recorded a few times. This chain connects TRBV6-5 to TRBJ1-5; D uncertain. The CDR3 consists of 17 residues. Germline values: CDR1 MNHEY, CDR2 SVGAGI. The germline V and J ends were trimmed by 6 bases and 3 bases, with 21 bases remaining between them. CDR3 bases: TGTGCCAGCAGCCCAATCCGGACTTCTTTTCTCAATCAGCCCCAGCATTTT. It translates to CASSPIRTSFLNQPQHF.

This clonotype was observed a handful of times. CDR3 sequence: CASSFAIREDAYEQYF. CDR3 nucleotides: TGCGCCAGCAGCTTTGCGATACGGGAGGATGCGTACGAGCAGTACTTC. V gene TRBV5-1 combines with J gene TRBJ2-7, with TRBD2 identical over 7 bases. The ends lost 2 bases at V and 4 bases at J; junction bases unmatched: 12. The CDR3 length is 16 residues. Germline-derived CDR1 and CDR2 are SGHRS and YFSETQ.

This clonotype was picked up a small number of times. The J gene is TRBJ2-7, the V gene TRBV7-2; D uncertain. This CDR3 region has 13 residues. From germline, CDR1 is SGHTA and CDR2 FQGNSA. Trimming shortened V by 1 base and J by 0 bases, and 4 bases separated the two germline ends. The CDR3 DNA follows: TGTGCCAGCAGCTTAGGATACTCCTACGAGCAGTACTTC. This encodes CASSLGYSYEQYF.

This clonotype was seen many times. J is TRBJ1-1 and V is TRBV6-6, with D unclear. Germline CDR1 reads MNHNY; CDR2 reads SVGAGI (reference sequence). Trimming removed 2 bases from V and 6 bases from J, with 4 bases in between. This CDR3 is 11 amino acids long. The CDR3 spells CASSYGAEAFF. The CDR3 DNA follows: TGTGCCAGCAGTTACGGCGCTGAAGCTTTCTTT.

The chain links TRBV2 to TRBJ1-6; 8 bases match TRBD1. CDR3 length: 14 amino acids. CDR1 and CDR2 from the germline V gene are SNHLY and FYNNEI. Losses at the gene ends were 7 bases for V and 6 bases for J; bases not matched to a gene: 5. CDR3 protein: CASTPTGANSPLHF. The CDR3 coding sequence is TGTGCCAGCACCCCGACAGGGGCTAATTCACCCCTCCACTTT.

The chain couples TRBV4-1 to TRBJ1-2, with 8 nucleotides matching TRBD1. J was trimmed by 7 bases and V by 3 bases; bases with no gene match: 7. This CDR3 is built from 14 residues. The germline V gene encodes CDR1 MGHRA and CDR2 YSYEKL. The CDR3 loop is CASSHPDRASGYTF. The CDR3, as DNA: TGCGCCAGCAGCCATCCGGACAGGGCCTCTGGCTACACCTTC.

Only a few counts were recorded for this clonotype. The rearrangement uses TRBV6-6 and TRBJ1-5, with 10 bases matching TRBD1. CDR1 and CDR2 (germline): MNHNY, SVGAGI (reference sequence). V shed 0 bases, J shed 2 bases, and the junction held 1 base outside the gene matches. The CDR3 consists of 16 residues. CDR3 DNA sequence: TGTGCCAGCAGTTACTCAGGGACAGGGGGCAATCAGCCCCAGCATTTT. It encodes CASSYSGTGGNQPQHF.